One and the same sample provided the 10 T cell receptor beta chains below, sequenced in a study of blood T cell repertoires in COVID-19. Produced via immunoSEQ multiplex PCR; TCRdb's table is partial and in-frame only. The table records a few hundred thousand clones, approximately 90% of them present only once. Specimen: PBMCs or T cells enriched from blood (not recorded which). These receptor sequences come from a woman aged 35 to 49 who had been exposed to COVID-19.

The chain is built from TRBV5-1 and TRBJ2-3, with 9 positions matching TRBD2. Germline V lookup: CDR1 SGHRS, CDR2 YFSETQ. The CDR3 runs 17 residues. With V trimmed by 0 bases and J by 6 bases, 11 bases remained unmatched. CDR3: CASSLAWGSGGWDTQYF. Written as DNA, the CDR3 is TGCGCCAGCAGCTTGGCATGGGGTAGCGGGGGCTGGGATACGCAGTATTTT.

This CDR3 reads CASSPGTLNTGELFF. For the CDR3, the DNA is TGTGCCAGCAGCCCCGGGACTTTGAACACCGGGGAGCTGTTTTTT. The chain links TRBV11-3 to TRBJ2-2; D is possibly TRBD2 (6 bases). The V and J ends lost 5 bases and 1 base respectively, with 11 bases between them. The CDR3 sequence is 15 residues long. The germline CDR1 and CDR2 sequences are SGHNT and YENEEA.

With respect to this clone: Different DNA sequences within this sample yield the same CDR3. This chain links TRBV18 with TRBJ1-3; D gene unclear. V dropped 6 bases and J dropped 0 bases, with 6 bases sitting between them. This CDR3 contains 13 residues. The germline V gene encodes CDR1 KGHSH and CDR2 LQKENI. In nucleotides, the CDR3 is TGTGCCAGCTCTCCCAGCTCTGGAAACACCATATATTTT. Translating gives CASSPSSGNTIYF.

This clone was seen only a few times. The rearrangement uses TRBV7-9 and TRBJ2-2; 7 bases are shared with TRBD2. This CDR3 is 13 amino acids long. Trimming cost V 5 bases and J 3 bases; bases outside gene matches: 0. Germline CDR1 is SEHNR and CDR2 is FQNEAQ (reference sequence). This CDR3 is CASSRGDTGELFF. CDR3 in DNA: TGTGCCAGCAGCCGGGGGGACACCGGGGAGCTGTTTTTT.

The rearrangement links TRBV7-3 to TRBJ2-7; possibly TRBD1 for D (7 bases). The CDR3 is made up of 14 amino acids. Germline V gives CDR1 SGHTA, CDR2 FQGTGA. V lost 5 bases and J 4 bases, leaving 15 bases between the germline ends. CDR3 bases: TGTGCCAGCAGCCCCCAGGGGGGACGTTACGAGCAGTACTTC. The encoded protein is CASSPQGGRYEQYF.

The chain uses TRBV7-9 and TRBJ1-5; 10 nucleotides match TRBD1. The CDR3 spans 15 residues. The V gene's germline CDR1 is SEHNR and CDR2 FQNEAQ (reference sequence). The V and J ends lost 6 bases and 7 bases, in that order; junction bases with no gene match: 9. DNA of the CDR3: TGTGCCAGCAGTCCCGGGACAGGGGAGCGACAGCCCCAGCATTTT. It translates to CASSPGTGERQPQHF.

The V gene is TRBV14, the J gene TRBJ1-6, with D perhaps matching TRBD1 (5 bases). V lost 4 bases to trimming and J lost 10 bases, with 11 bases between them. This CDR3 comprises 13 residues. CDR1 is SGHDN and CDR2 is FVKESK in the germline V gene. The CDR3 sequence: CASSLSGNSPLHF. CDR3 DNA sequence: TGTGCCAGCAGCCTTTCAGGGAACTCACCCCTCCACTTT.

The V call is TRBV12-2, the J call TRBJ1-3. TRBV12-2 constitutes a pseudogene. CDR3 length equals 14 residues. Written as DNA, the CDR3 is TGTGCAAGTCGCTCCGCGCCCCCCGGAAACACCATATATTTT. Translated: CASRSAPPGNTIYF.

The chain has TRBV30 and TRBJ1-1, with D hard to call. Between the trimmed V and J ends, which lost 2 bases and 0 bases, there was a span of 16 bases. From germline, CDR1 is GTSNPN and CDR2 SVGIG (reference sequence). This CDR3 region has 16 residues. The CDR3 loop is CAWSTRVLWMNTEAFF. The CDR3 bases are TGTGCCTGGAGTACGAGGGTCCTTTGGATGAACACTGAAGCTTTCTTT.

The J gene is TRBJ1-4, the V gene TRBV12-3 or TRBV12-4; tentatively, D is TRBD1 (5 bases). The V gene lost 6 bases and the J gene lost 8 bases, with 13 bases spanning the gap. The CDR3 is 13 amino acids. The CDR3 sequence is CASSSDRGEKLFF. DNA for the CDR3: TGTGCCAGCAGCAGCGACAGAGGCGAAAAACTGTTTTTT.